The rows below give T cell receptor beta chains drawn from one sample of a study of blood T cell repertoires in COVID-19. The data were produced by immunoSEQ multiplex PCR, yet TCRdb's version contains in-frame clones alone and is incomplete. The table has some 120,000 clones, more than 75% seen once. What was sequenced was peripheral blood. The receptors stem from a man aged 70 or older with acute or convalescent COVID-19. Each CDR3 is given without its conserved first and last residue.

j_gene,v_gene,CDR3aa
TRBJ2-7,TRBV5-1,ASSLEMGRGEQY
TRBJ1-3,TRBV6-2/TRBV6-3,ASSYSAGYSGNTIY
TRBJ1-5,TRBV4-2,ASSRQGDQPQH
TRBJ2-5,TRBV6-5,ASTPPGGGLETQY
TRBJ2-5,TRBV3-1/TRBV3-2,ASSLGLGGRYQETQY
TRBJ2-7,TRBV30,AWSRQGAFYEQY
TRBJ1-5,TRBV7-2,ASSLEGARNQPQH
TRBJ2-2,TRBV3-1/TRBV3-2,ASSYSGTGELF
TRBJ2-3,TRBV14,ASRRAGVSDTQY
TRBJ1-3,TRBV12-5,ASGSGQSSGNTIY
TRBJ1-1,TRBV15,ATSRDAPKGGTEAF
TRBJ2-3,TRBV18,ASSRGDTQY
TRBJ1-2,TRBV6-1,ASSDPGTSYGYT
TRBJ2-7,TRBV6-5,ASRTGGTYEQY
TRBJ1-1,TRBV19,ASSMRDSIMNTEAF
TRBJ1-6,TRBV27,ASTIRGPQISPLH
TRBJ1-2,TRBV6-1,ASSEFRGGSNYGYT
TRBJ2-5,TRBV28,ASSPPGTGKETQY
TRBJ1-4,TRBV6-5,ASRTGQNEKLF
TRBJ2-4,TRBV28,ASSSDRGPVAKNIQY
TRBJ2-3,TRBV16,ASSQRGTDTQY
TRBJ2-3,TRBV6-5,ASRRQGTDTQY
TRBJ1-1,TRBV21-1,ASSERRSRSVPEGTEAF
TRBJ2-7,TRBV7-9,ASNFAGVGEQY
TRBJ1-1,TRBV5-1,ASSLGQGGTEAF
TRBJ2-2,TRBV5-4,ASSLNRNTGELF
TRBJ2-3,TRBV9,ASSAASGSSDTQY
TRBJ2-1,TRBV5-6,ASSARLAGAYNEQF
TRBJ1-1,TRBV5-1,ASSLVQGKEAEAF
TRBJ2-4,TRBV19,ASSRTSGGPIQY
TRBJ1-2,TRBV28,ASSFGQSYGYT
TRBJ2-1,TRBV5-6,ASSRRGLSYNEQF
TRBJ2-6,TRBV3-1/TRBV3-2,ASSPRQGRGSGANVLT
TRBJ2-7,TRBV19,ASSIPGQGEQY
TRBJ1-5,TRBV28,ASSIRRQNNQPQH
TRBJ1-5,TRBV19,ASSSRDRGGGQPQH
TRBJ1-6,TRBV5-1,ASSLNTGSSPLH
TRBJ1-1,TRBV29-1,SVDGEAGGTEAF
TRBJ2-7,TRBV7-9,ASSPPGLTYEQY
TRBJ1-5,TRBV6-5,ASSSGTGPPLQH
TRBJ1-1,TRBV10-3,AIRQASTEAF
TRBJ2-5,TRBV3-1/TRBV3-2,ASSPGLGGVGETQY
TRBJ2-1,TRBV9,ASSYGLADSYNEQF
TRBJ2-3,TRBV18,ASAKGGGTDTQY
TRBJ2-2,TRBV14,ASSPREARNLGELF